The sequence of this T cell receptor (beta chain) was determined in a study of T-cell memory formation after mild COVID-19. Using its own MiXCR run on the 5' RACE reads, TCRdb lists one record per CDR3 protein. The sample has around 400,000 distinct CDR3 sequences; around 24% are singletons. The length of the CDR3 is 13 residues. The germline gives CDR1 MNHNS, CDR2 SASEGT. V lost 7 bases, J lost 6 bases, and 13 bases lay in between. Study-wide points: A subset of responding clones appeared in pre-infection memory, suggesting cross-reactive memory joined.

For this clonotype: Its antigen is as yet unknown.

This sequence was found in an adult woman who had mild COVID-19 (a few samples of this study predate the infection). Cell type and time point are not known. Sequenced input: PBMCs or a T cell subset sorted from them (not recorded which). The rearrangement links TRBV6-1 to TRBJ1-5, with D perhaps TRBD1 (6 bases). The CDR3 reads CASMGAGGQPQHF. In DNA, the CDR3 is TGTGCCAGCATGGGGGCCGGAGGTCAGCCCCAGCATTTT.